Listed below are T cell receptor beta chains from one sample, sequenced in a study of blood T cell repertoires in COVID-19. TCRdb's table, derived via immunoSEQ multiplex PCR, lists solely in-frame clones and lacks some. The data show nearly 30,000 clones, with 80% seen just once and roughly half held by the top ten. Sequencing was carried out using peripheral blood. These receptors were taken from a woman between 70 and 85 years old with acute or convalescent COVID-19. Each CDR3 is given with its conserved first and last residue. D genes are given only for firm matches. Size is omitted from some rows. Given values are once, few, many or a class for expanded clones.

d_call: -; v_call: TRBV29-1; j_call: TRBJ2-1; clone_size: once; cdr3_aa: CSVGGGSGPSYNEQFF; cdr3_nt: TGCAGCGTTGGAGGAGGCAGCGGGCCCAGCTACAATGAGCAGTTCTTC
d_call: TRBD1; v_call: TRBV27; j_call: TRBJ1-1; clone_size: -; cdr3_aa: CASSLRLGDSSNTEAFF; cdr3_nt: TGTGCCAGCAGTTTAAGGTTGGGGGACAGTTCTAACACTGAAGCTTTCTTT
d_call: -; v_call: TRBV5-1; j_call: TRBJ1-3; clone_size: few; cdr3_aa: CASSLEVAGSGNTIYF; cdr3_nt: TGCGCCAGCAGCTTGGAAGTTGCGGGTAGTGGAAACACCATATATTTT
d_call: -; v_call: TRBV5-1; j_call: TRBJ2-5; clone_size: once; cdr3_aa: CASSLERQGETQYF; cdr3_nt: TGCGCCAGCAGCTTGGAGAGGCAGGGGGAGACCCAGTACTTC
d_call: TRBD2; v_call: TRBV4-3; j_call: TRBJ2-1; clone_size: -; cdr3_aa: CASSQAGGRNNEQFF; cdr3_nt: TGCGCCAGCAGCCAAGCCGGGGGGAGGAACAATGAGCAGTTCTTC
d_call: TRBD2; v_call: TRBV5-1; j_call: TRBJ2-1; clone_size: once; cdr3_aa: CASSTGGIRNEQFF; cdr3_nt: TGCGCCAGCAGCACGGGAGGAATTCGCAATGAGCAGTTCTTC
d_call: TRBD1; v_call: TRBV11-2; j_call: TRBJ2-1; clone_size: -; cdr3_aa: CASSPGQAYNEQFF; cdr3_nt: TGTGCCAGCAGCCCGGGACAGGCATACAATGAGCAGTTCTTC
d_call: -; v_call: TRBV18; j_call: TRBJ1-3; clone_size: -; cdr3_aa: CASSPGAKNSGNTIYF; cdr3_nt: TGTGCCAGCTCACCGGGAGCCAAGAACTCTGGAAACACCATATATTTT
d_call: -; v_call: TRBV5-4; j_call: TRBJ2-3; clone_size: -; cdr3_aa: CASSPNRTPSTDTQYF; cdr3_nt: TGTGCCAGCAGCCCTAATCGAACCCCTAGCACAGATACGCAGTATTTT
d_call: TRBD2; v_call: TRBV3-1/TRBV3-2; j_call: TRBJ2-2; clone_size: -; cdr3_aa: CASSQGLRGGELFF; cdr3_nt: TGTGCCAGCAGCCAGGGACTACGAGGCGGGGAGCTGTTTTTT
d_call: TRBD1; v_call: TRBV7-3; j_call: TRBJ1-1; clone_size: -; cdr3_aa: CASSWMCRWVGTAGENTEAFF; cdr3_nt: TGTGCCAGCAGCTGGATGTGTCGGTGGGTCGGGACAGCGGGAGAGAACACTGAAGCTTTCTTT
d_call: TRBD1; v_call: TRBV5-1; j_call: TRBJ1-2; clone_size: once; cdr3_aa: CASSRGQGTDYGYTF; cdr3_nt: TGCGCCAGCAGCAGGGGACAGGGAACAGACTATGGCTACACCTTC
d_call: -; v_call: TRBV11-2; j_call: TRBJ2-7; clone_size: -; cdr3_aa: CASSLDIQGRYEQYF; cdr3_nt: TGTGCCAGCAGCCTCGACATTCAAGGCCGCTACGAGCAGTACTTC
d_call: TRBD1; v_call: TRBV2; j_call: TRBJ2-5; clone_size: once; cdr3_aa: CASIQYRGMETQYF; cdr3_nt: TGTGCCAGCATTCAATACAGGGGAATGGAGACCCAGTACTTC
d_call: TRBD1; v_call: TRBV7-2; j_call: TRBJ1-2; clone_size: -; cdr3_aa: CASSLFIAGGTYGYTF; cdr3_nt: TGTGCCAGCAGCTTATTTATAGCAGGGGGCACCTATGGCTACACCTTC
d_call: -; v_call: TRBV7-3; j_call: TRBJ2-3; clone_size: -; cdr3_aa: CASSPRTDTQYF; cdr3_nt: TGTGCCAGCAGCCCTCGCACAGATACGCAGTATTTT
d_call: TRBD2; v_call: TRBV13; j_call: TRBJ2-1; clone_size: -; cdr3_aa: CASSLGLLAGGLASLADYNEQFF; cdr3_nt: TGTGCCAGCAGCTTAGGCCTACTAGCGGGGGGTCTTGCGTCCCTGGCGGACTACAATGAGCAGTTCTTC
d_call: -; v_call: TRBV3-1/TRBV3-2; j_call: TRBJ1-4; clone_size: -; cdr3_aa: CASSQDMTASYEKLFF; cdr3_nt: TGTGCCAGCAGCCAAGACATGACAGCCTCGTATGAAAAACTGTTTTTT
d_call: TRBD1; v_call: TRBV29-1; j_call: TRBJ2-7; clone_size: -; cdr3_aa: CSVVSGGLREQYF; cdr3_nt: TGCAGCGTTGTGTCAGGGGGTCTGCGCGAGCAGTACTTC
d_call: TRBD2; v_call: TRBV19; j_call: TRBJ2-1; clone_size: -; cdr3_aa: CASSIGASGGPYNEQFF; cdr3_nt: TGTGCCAGTAGTATAGGGGCTAGCGGGGGCCCCTACAATGAGCAGTTCTTC
d_call: -; v_call: TRBV5-6; j_call: TRBJ1-6; clone_size: -; cdr3_aa: CASSLSPLPYGSPLHF; cdr3_nt: TGTGCCAGCAGCTTGTCGCCCCTCCCCTACGGTTCACCCCTCCACTTT
d_call: -; v_call: TRBV9; j_call: TRBJ1-4; clone_size: -; cdr3_aa: CASSVDFGTPPLFF; cdr3_nt: TGTGCCAGCAGCGTAGATTTCGGGACACCGCCACTGTTTTTT
d_call: TRBD2; v_call: TRBV6-5; j_call: TRBJ2-7; clone_size: once; cdr3_aa: CASRLAGTTYEQYF; cdr3_nt: TGTGCCAGCAGACTAGCGGGAACGACCTACGAGCAGTACTTC
d_call: -; v_call: TRBV4-1; j_call: TRBJ1-6; clone_size: -; cdr3_aa: CASSQDPENSPLHF; cdr3_nt: TGCGCCAGCAGCCAAGATCCGGAGAATTCACCCCTCCACTTT
d_call: -; v_call: TRBV5-1; j_call: TRBJ1-3; clone_size: -; cdr3_aa: CASSPDLGGMGNTIYF; cdr3_nt: TGCGCCAGCAGCCCGGACCTAGGGGGAATGGGAAACACCATATATTTT
d_call: -; v_call: TRBV27; j_call: TRBJ2-7; clone_size: -; cdr3_aa: CASSYNRVGAYEQYF; cdr3_nt: TGTGCCAGCAGTTACAACAGGGTAGGAGCCTACGAGCAGTACTTC
d_call: -; v_call: TRBV9; j_call: TRBJ1-3; clone_size: once; cdr3_aa: CASSPTVGGRGASGNTIYF; cdr3_nt: TGTGCCAGCAGCCCGACGGTTGGAGGCAGGGGAGCCTCTGGAAACACCATATATTTT
d_call: -; v_call: TRBV6-1; j_call: TRBJ2-7; clone_size: -; cdr3_aa: CASREGYKTTYF; cdr3_nt: TGTGCCAGCAGGGAAGGTTACAAAACAACGTACTTC
d_call: TRBD2; v_call: TRBV5-1; j_call: TRBJ2-1; clone_size: -; cdr3_aa: CASSPTSGGYYNEQFF; cdr3_nt: TGCGCCAGCAGCCCGACTAGCGGGGGATACTACAATGAGCAGTTCTTC
d_call: TRBD2; v_call: TRBV7-2; j_call: TRBJ2-5; clone_size: -; cdr3_aa: CASSPMRGGETQYF; cdr3_nt: TGTGCCAGCAGCCCTATGCGGGGGGGAGAGACCCAGTACTTC
d_call: -; v_call: TRBV4-3; j_call: TRBJ1-3; clone_size: -; cdr3_aa: CASSQGEGYGNTIYF; cdr3_nt: TGCGCCAGCAGCCAAGGCGAGGGATATGGAAACACCATATATTTT
d_call: -; v_call: TRBV6-5; j_call: TRBJ1-2; clone_size: -; cdr3_aa: CASSYSNPRRDGYTF; cdr3_nt: TGTGCCAGCAGTTACTCGAATCCGAGGAGAGATGGCTACACCTTC
d_call: TRBD2; v_call: TRBV30; j_call: TRBJ2-1; clone_size: -; cdr3_aa: CAGETSGFVEQFF; cdr3_nt: TGTGCCGGAGAGACTAGCGGGTTTGTTGAGCAGTTCTTC
d_call: -; v_call: TRBV28; j_call: TRBJ1-1; clone_size: -; cdr3_aa: CASSVTGKAFF; cdr3_nt: TGTGCCAGCAGTGTCACAGGGAAAGCTTTCTTT
d_call: TRBD2; v_call: TRBV30; j_call: TRBJ2-3; clone_size: -; cdr3_aa: CASIGTSGGTDTQYF; cdr3_nt: TGTGCCTCCATCGGGACTAGCGGGGGCACAGATACGCAGTATTTT
d_call: -; v_call: TRBV5-1; j_call: TRBJ2-2; clone_size: -; cdr3_aa: CASSRRDSLTGELFF; cdr3_nt: TGCGCCAGCAGCCGGCGGGACAGCCTCACCGGGGAGCTGTTTTTT
d_call: TRBD2; v_call: TRBV24-1; j_call: TRBJ2-2; clone_size: few; cdr3_aa: CATSDPGSGTTGELFF; cdr3_nt: TGTGCCACCAGTGACCCTGGGAGCGGGACCACCGGGGAGCTGTTTTTT
d_call: -; v_call: TRBV27; j_call: TRBJ2-1; clone_size: once; cdr3_aa: CASGEGGSHNEQFF; cdr3_nt: TGTGCCAGCGGGGAAGGAGGGTCCCACAATGAGCAGTTCTTC
d_call: -; v_call: TRBV11-3; j_call: TRBJ2-6; clone_size: -; cdr3_aa: CASSLDGVLSGANVLTF; cdr3_nt: TGTGCCAGCAGCTTAGACGGGGTCCTTTCTGGGGCCAACGTCCTGACTTTC
d_call: TRBD1; v_call: TRBV6-5; j_call: TRBJ2-7; clone_size: few; cdr3_aa: CASRLGGSLLGEQYF; cdr3_nt: TGTGCCAGCAGACTAGGGGGCAGCCTACTTGGAGAGCAGTACTTC
d_call: -; v_call: TRBV28; j_call: TRBJ2-7; clone_size: -; cdr3_aa: CASRTQGGKLYEQYF; cdr3_nt: TGTGCCAGCAGGACTCAGGGCGGTAAACTCTACGAGCAGTACTTC
d_call: TRBD2; v_call: TRBV18; j_call: TRBJ2-7; clone_size: -; cdr3_aa: CASSFGTSRGYEQYF; cdr3_nt: TGTGCCAGCTCATTTGGGACTAGCCGGGGCTACGAGCAGTACTTC
d_call: TRBD2; v_call: TRBV10-3; j_call: TRBJ2-7; clone_size: -; cdr3_aa: CAAQPGLAPYEQYF; cdr3_nt: TGTGCCGCCCAGCCGGGACTAGCTCCGTACGAGCAGTACTTC
d_call: TRBD2; v_call: TRBV28; j_call: TRBJ2-5; clone_size: -; cdr3_aa: CASSTLGGLAGEETQYF; cdr3_nt: TGTGCCAGCAGTACCCTAGGGGGACTAGCGGGAGAGGAGACCCAGTACTTC
d_call: -; v_call: TRBV4-2; j_call: TRBJ2-3; clone_size: -; cdr3_aa: CASSQAGGSTDTQYF; cdr3_nt: TGTGCCAGCAGCCAAGCAGGGGGGAGCACAGATACGCAGTATTTT
d_call: TRBD1; v_call: TRBV25-1; j_call: TRBJ1-5; clone_size: once; cdr3_aa: CASSDGTGVIQPQHF; cdr3_nt: TGTGCCAGCAGTGACGGGACAGGGGTTATTCAGCCCCAGCATTTT
d_call: -; v_call: TRBV21-1; j_call: TRBJ1-6; clone_size: -; cdr3_aa: CASAMGYRGNSPLHF; cdr3_nt: TGTGCCAGCGCAATGGGGTACAGGGGTAATTCACCCCTCCACTTT
d_call: TRBD2; v_call: TRBV7-9; j_call: TRBJ2-5; clone_size: few; cdr3_aa: CASSPGLAGPQETQYF; cdr3_nt: TGTGCCAGCAGCCCGGGACTAGCGGGTCCACAAGAGACCCAGTACTTC
d_call: TRBD2; v_call: TRBV11-2; j_call: TRBJ2-3; clone_size: -; cdr3_aa: CASSLAGTRGTDTQYF; cdr3_nt: TGTGCCAGCAGCTTAGCGGGGACTAGAGGCACAGATACGCAGTATTTT
d_call: -; v_call: TRBV4-2; j_call: TRBJ1-6; clone_size: -; cdr3_aa: CASSPRQDSSYNSPLHF; cdr3_nt: TGTGCCAGCAGCCCCCGACAGGACAGCTCCTATAATTCACCCCTCCACTTT
d_call: -; v_call: TRBV12-5; j_call: TRBJ1-1; clone_size: -; cdr3_aa: CASGLFIGEGNTEAFF; cdr3_nt: TGTGCTAGTGGTTTGTTTATCGGGGAGGGGAACACTGAAGCTTTCTTT
d_call: TRBD2; v_call: TRBV20-1; j_call: TRBJ2-3; clone_size: -; cdr3_aa: CSASDSGRAVDTQYF; cdr3_nt: TGCAGTGCTAGTGACAGCGGGAGGGCCGTGGATACGCAGTATTTT
d_call: TRBD1; v_call: TRBV5-6; j_call: TRBJ2-7; clone_size: -; cdr3_aa: CASSPGTALYEQYF; cdr3_nt: TGTGCCAGCAGCCCCGGGACAGCACTCTACGAGCAGTACTTC
d_call: -; v_call: TRBV27; j_call: TRBJ2-5; clone_size: -; cdr3_aa: CASSTSGARTQYF; cdr3_nt: TGTGCCAGCAGTACCAGCGGAGCCCGGACCCAGTACTTC
d_call: TRBD2; v_call: TRBV5-8; j_call: TRBJ2-7; clone_size: -; cdr3_aa: CASSPIGLAGGSYEQYF; cdr3_nt: TGTGCCAGCAGCCCGATAGGACTAGCGGGAGGGAGCTACGAGCAGTACTTC
d_call: -; v_call: TRBV7-2; j_call: TRBJ1-4; clone_size: few; cdr3_aa: CASSLAGTLGEKLFF; cdr3_nt: TGTGCCAGCAGCTTAGCCGGGACACTAGGGGAAAAACTGTTTTTT
d_call: -; v_call: TRBV3-1/TRBV3-2; j_call: TRBJ2-7; clone_size: -; cdr3_aa: CASSQDVGEQYF; cdr3_nt: TGTGCCAGCAGCCAAGATGTCGGGGAGCAGTACTTC